The rows below give T cell receptor beta chains drawn from one sample of a study of CD8 T cells in Susac syndrome. TCRdb reanalysed the immunoSEQ multiplex PCR reads using MiXCR and keeps one entry per CDR3 protein. The table has 150,000 to 200,000 distinct CDR3 sequences, about 93% seen once. The material sequenced was CD4+ T cells from PBMCs. The receptors derive from a human donor in good health. Each CDR3 is given with its conserved first and last residue. A D gene is named only where the DNA matches it firmly. Clone size appears in some rows only: once, few, many, or a class for an expanded clone.

V	J	D	size	DNA	CDR3
TRBV6-6	TRBJ2-7	NA	NA	TGTGCCAGCATTCAAAACTACGAGCAGTACTTC	CASIQNYEQYF
TRBV15	TRBJ1-1	NA	NA	TGTGCCACCAGCAGAGCCGTCGGGAACGGGAACACTGAAGCTTTCTTT	CATSRAVGNGNTEAFF
TRBV20-1	TRBJ1-2	NA	NA	TGCAGTGCTAGTTTTGCCAAAGGAGGAGGCTACACCTTC	CSASFAKGGGYTF
TRBV5-1	TRBJ1-1	NA	once	TGCGCCAGCAGCTCGGGACGTCGTGCTAGGGAGAACACTGAAGCTTTCTTT	CASSSGRRARENTEAFF
TRBV10-3	TRBJ1-1	TRBD1	NA	TGTGCCATCAGTGCCCGGACAGGGGTCGAAAAGAGGATCTTT	CAISARTGVEKRIF
TRBV5-1	TRBJ1-1	NA	NA	TGCGCCAGCAGACGCCCCGGGAGGGCAATGAACACTGAAGCTTTCTTT	CASRRPGRAMNTEAFF
TRBV3-1	TRBJ1-1	NA	NA	TGTGCCAGCAGCCGCATCATGGGAATGAACACTGAAGCTTTCTTT	CASSRIMGMNTEAFF
TRBV20-1	TRBJ2-5	NA	NA	TGCTCAAAAGAGGGGGTCCAAGAGACCCAGTACTTC	CSKEGVQETQYF
TRBV12-3/TRBV12-4	TRBJ1-2	NA	few	TGTGCCAGCAGTAGGGACTATGGCTACACCTTC	CASSRDYGYTF
TRBV6-5	TRBJ2-1	NA	NA	TGTGCCAGCAGCCGGGCAAGCGGGCTCCATGAGCAGTTCTTC	CASSRASGLHEQFF
TRBV12-3/TRBV12-4	TRBJ2-1	NA	NA	TGTGCCAGCAGCCGCGGGGACGGATGGGCCTACAATGAGCAGTTCTTC	CASSRGDGWAYNEQFF
TRBV28	TRBJ2-7	NA	few	TGTGCCAGCAGTTTATTAGATTACGAGCAGTACTTC	CASSLLDYEQYF
TRBV2	TRBJ2-7	NA	NA	TGTGCCAGCAGTGAAGGGCAGGCGCGCTCCTACGAGCAGTACTTC	CASSEGQARSYEQYF
TRBV20-1	TRBJ2-5	NA	NA	TGCAGTGCCGATCATCCGGACTTACAAGAGACCCAGTACTTC	CSADHPDLQETQYF
TRBV30	TRBJ2-2	TRBD1	NA	TGTGCCTGGAGCGGGGGACAGGCGAACACCGGGGAGCTGTTTTTT	CAWSGGQANTGELFF
TRBV3-1	TRBJ1-1	NA	NA	TGTGCCAGCAGCCAACCCGGTACTGAAGCTTTCTTT	CASSQPGTEAFF
TRBV7-2	TRBJ1-2	NA	NA	TGTGCCAGCAGCTCCCGAGGGCGGGGATTAGGCTACACCTTC	CASSSRGRGLGYTF
TRBV2	TRBJ2-5	TRBD2	NA	TGTGCCAGCAGTGAAACGGGACTAGCGGGGGAACAAGAGACCCAGTACTTC	CASSETGLAGEQETQYF
TRBV24-1	TRBJ1-1	NA	NA	TGTGCCACCAGTGACGGACGAACGAACACTGAAGCTTTCTTT	CATSDGRTNTEAFF
TRBV2	TRBJ2-7	NA	NA	TGTGCCAGCAGTTCTTTCTACGAGCAGTACTTC	CASSSFYEQYF
TRBV2	TRBJ2-5	NA	NA	TGTGCCAGCAGTGAGGGGGGGCTGGAAGAGACCCAGTACTTC	CASSEGGLEETQYF
TRBV7-2	TRBJ1-5	NA	NA	TGTGCCAGCAGTTTTCAGGGGAGCTTAGGCAATCAGCCCCAGCATTTT	CASSFQGSLGNQPQHF
TRBV28	TRBJ2-7	TRBD1	NA	TGTGCCAGCTGCTACCGGGACAGGCCCTCCTACGAGCAGTACTTC	CASCYRDRPSYEQYF
TRBV4-3	TRBJ2-2	TRBD2	NA	TGCGCCAGCAGCCAAGACCTAGCGGGGTGGAGCGGGGAGCTGTTTTTT	CASSQDLAGWSGELFF
TRBV19	TRBJ1-5	NA	NA	TGTGCCAGTAGTATAAGTCGTCAGGAAAGCCAGCATTTT	CASSISRQESQHF
TRBV29-1	TRBJ1-1	NA	NA	TGCAGCGGGGCGACCGTGAACACTGAAGCTTTCTTT	CSGATVNTEAFF
TRBV7-2	TRBJ1-1	NA	NA	TGTGCCAGCAGCTTGGGGGGGGCGCAGGTAGCTTTCTTT	CASSLGGAQVAFF
TRBV7-9	TRBJ2-6	NA	NA	TGTGCCAGCAGCCGCCGCGCGGCTGGGGCCAACGTCCTGACTTTC	CASSRRAAGANVLTF
TRBV5-1	TRBJ1-1	TRBD1	NA	TGCGCCAGCAGCTGGGAGGGGGCTTCGAACACTGAAGCTTTCTTT	CASSWEGASNTEAFF
TRBV14	TRBJ1-2	TRBD1	once	TGTGCCAGCAGCCAAAAGGACAGGAGGTATGGCTACACCTTC	CASSQKDRRYGYTF
TRBV4-2	TRBJ2-2	NA	NA	TGTGCCAGTTCTCCGGTGGGCGGGGAGCTGTTTTTT	CASSPVGGELFF
TRBV29-1	TRBJ2-3	NA	NA	TGCAGCGTTGAAGATCGTGGAGGGTACGATACGCAGTATTTT	CSVEDRGGYDTQYF
TRBV5-1	TRBJ2-6	NA	NA	TGCGCCAGCACCAATTGGGGGTTGGACACCCTCTTCTCTGGGGCCAACGTCCTGACTTTC	CASTNWGLDTLFSGANVLTF
TRBV5-1	TRBJ2-3	TRBD2	NA	TGCGCCAGCAGCCCGGTAGGACTAGCTGCTACGCAGTATTTT	CASSPVGLAATQYF
TRBV24-1	TRBJ1-3	NA	NA	TGTGCCACCAGGATTAGTAGGGACCAATCTGGAAACACCATATATTTT	CATRISRDQSGNTIYF
TRBV7-9	TRBJ1-4	NA	NA	TGTGCCAGCAGTTCTCGACGGGGGGTGATAGAAAAACTGTTTTTT	CASSSRRGVIEKLFF
TRBV2	TRBJ2-3	NA	NA	TGTGCCAGCAGTGGGGACCTCCCCCCAGATACGCAGTATTTT	CASSGDLPPDTQYF
TRBV6-5	TRBJ1-1	NA	NA	TGTGCCAGCAGAGGGGGAAGGACTGAAGCTTTCTTT	CASRGGRTEAFF
TRBV7-8	TRBJ1-1	TRBD1	few	TGTGCCAGCAGCTTGGGACAGGGATATATGAACACTGAAGCTTTCTTT	CASSLGQGYMNTEAFF
TRBV6-1	TRBJ1-1	NA	NA	TGTGCCAGCAGTGAGAGGAGACGAGAAGCTTTCTTT	CASSERRREAFF
TRBV28	TRBJ2-5	NA	few	TGTGCCAGCAGTTTACCCTTGGAGACCCAGTACTTC	CASSLPLETQYF